This T cell receptor (beta chain) was identified during a study of blood T cell repertoires in COVID-19. Study-level background: There were acute and convalescent COVID-19 samples, and they came from the United States, Italy and Spain. PBMCs, B-cell-depleted T cells, or T cells were the source of the cDNA or gDNA that made up the material.

The CDR3 totals 13 residues. V was shortened by 4 bases and J by 8 bases, with 11 bases between the two germline ends. Original processing methods: Counts of nucleated cells, estimated from reference gene primer amplification, were obtained. Assay: immunoSEQ multiplex PCR; the TCRdb copy retains only in-frame clones and omits some. The V and J calls and clone size come from that table; D and trimming were worked out from the DNA. The repertoire holds about 130,000 clones, with 78% as singletons. This rearrangement joins TRBV12-3 or TRBV12-4 to TRBJ1-4; a weak D match, TRBD1 (5 bases). The sequencing input was peripheral blood. The sequence was collected from a man in his fifties or sixties who had recovered from COVID-19. This CDR3 reads CASSSGGGEKLFF. As DNA, the CDR3 is TGTGCCAGCAGTTCGGGGGGAGGGGAAAAACTGTTTTTT.